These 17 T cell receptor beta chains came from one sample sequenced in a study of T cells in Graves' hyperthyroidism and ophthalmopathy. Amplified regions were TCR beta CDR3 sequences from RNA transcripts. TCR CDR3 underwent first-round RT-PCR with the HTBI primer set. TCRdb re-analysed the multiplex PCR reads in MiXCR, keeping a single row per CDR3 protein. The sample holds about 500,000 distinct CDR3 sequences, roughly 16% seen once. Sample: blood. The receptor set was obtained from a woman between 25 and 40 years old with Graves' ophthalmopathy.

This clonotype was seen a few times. The CDR3 spells CASSLRQTRTNTGELFF. The CDR3 DNA reads TGTGCCAGCAGCTTACGACAGACACGAACGAACACCGGGGAGCTGTTTTTT. The chain couples TRBV5-5 to TRBJ2-2; tentatively, D is TRBD1 (5 bases). V lost 2 bases and J 0 bases, leaving 14 bases between the germline ends. The CDR3 is 17 residues long. CDR1 is SGHKS and CDR2 is YYEKEE in the germline V gene (reference sequence).

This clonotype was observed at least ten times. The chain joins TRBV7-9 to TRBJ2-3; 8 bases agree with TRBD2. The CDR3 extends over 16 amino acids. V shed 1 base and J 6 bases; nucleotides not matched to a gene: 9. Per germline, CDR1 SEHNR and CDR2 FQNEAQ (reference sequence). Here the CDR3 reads CASSLVGSGNMDTQYF. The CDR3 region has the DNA TGTGCCAGCAGCTTAGTAGGTAGCGGGAATATGGATACGCAGTATTTT.

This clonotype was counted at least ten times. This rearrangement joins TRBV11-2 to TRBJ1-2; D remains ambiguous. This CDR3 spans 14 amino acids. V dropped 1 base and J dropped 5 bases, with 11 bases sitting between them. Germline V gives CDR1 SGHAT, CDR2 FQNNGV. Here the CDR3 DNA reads TGTGCCAGCAGCTTAGGAACAGTGGTTTATGGCTACACCTTC. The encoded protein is CASSLGTVVYGYTF.

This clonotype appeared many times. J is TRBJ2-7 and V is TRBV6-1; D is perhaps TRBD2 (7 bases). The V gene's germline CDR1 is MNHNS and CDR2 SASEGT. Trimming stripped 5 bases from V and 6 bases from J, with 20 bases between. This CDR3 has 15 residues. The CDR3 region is CASSNHREGGAEQYF. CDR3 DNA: TGTGCCAGCAGTAACCACAGGGAGGGGGGAGCCGAGCAGTACTTC.

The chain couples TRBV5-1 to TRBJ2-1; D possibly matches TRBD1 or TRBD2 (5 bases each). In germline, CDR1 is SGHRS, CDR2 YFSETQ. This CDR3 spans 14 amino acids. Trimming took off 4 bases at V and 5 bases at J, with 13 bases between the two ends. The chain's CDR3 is CASSRRWDHNEQFF. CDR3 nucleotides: TGCGCCAGCAGCCGCCGGTGGGACCACAATGAGCAGTTCTTC.

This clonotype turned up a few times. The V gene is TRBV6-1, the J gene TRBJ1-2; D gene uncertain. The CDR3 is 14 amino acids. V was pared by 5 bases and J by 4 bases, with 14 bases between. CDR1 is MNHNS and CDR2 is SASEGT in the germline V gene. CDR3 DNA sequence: TGTGCCAGCAGTTCCGAAAGCTTGAGCTATGGCTACACCTTC. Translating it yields CASSSESLSYGYTF.

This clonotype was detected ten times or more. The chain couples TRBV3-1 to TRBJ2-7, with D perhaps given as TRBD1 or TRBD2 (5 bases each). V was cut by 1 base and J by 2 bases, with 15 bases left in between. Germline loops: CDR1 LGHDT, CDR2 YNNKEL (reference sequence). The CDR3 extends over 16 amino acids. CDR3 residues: CASSQGLAGSPYEQYF. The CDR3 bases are TGTGCCAGCAGCCAAGGGCTGGCAGGGAGTCCCTACGAGCAGTACTTC.

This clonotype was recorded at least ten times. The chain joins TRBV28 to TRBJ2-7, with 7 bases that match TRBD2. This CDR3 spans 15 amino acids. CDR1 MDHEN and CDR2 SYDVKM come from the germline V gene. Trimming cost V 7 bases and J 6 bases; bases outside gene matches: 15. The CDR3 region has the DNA TGTGCCAGCACCCCAGACCCCGGGGGGACCAGCGAGCAGTACTTC. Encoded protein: CASTPDPGGTSEQYF.

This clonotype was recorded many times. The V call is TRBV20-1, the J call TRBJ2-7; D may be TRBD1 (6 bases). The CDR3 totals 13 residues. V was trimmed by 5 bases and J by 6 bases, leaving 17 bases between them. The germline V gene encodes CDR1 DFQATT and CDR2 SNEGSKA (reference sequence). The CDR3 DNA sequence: TGCAGTGCTCCTAAGACTGCAGGGGCCGAGCAGTACTTC. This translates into CSAPKTAGAEQYF.

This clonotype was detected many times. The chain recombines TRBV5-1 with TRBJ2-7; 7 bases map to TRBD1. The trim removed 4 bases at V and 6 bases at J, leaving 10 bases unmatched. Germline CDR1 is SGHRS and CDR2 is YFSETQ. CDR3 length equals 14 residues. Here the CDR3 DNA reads TGCGCCAGCAGCAGGGACAGAGCCGCGTTCGAGCAGTACTTC. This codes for CASSRDRAAFEQYF.

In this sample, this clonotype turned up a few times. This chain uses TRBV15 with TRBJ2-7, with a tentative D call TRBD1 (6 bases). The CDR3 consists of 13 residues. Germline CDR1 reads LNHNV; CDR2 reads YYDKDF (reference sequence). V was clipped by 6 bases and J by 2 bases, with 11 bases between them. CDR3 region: CATSKTGTYEQYF. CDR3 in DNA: TGTGCCACCAGTAAGACAGGAACCTACGAGCAGTACTTC.

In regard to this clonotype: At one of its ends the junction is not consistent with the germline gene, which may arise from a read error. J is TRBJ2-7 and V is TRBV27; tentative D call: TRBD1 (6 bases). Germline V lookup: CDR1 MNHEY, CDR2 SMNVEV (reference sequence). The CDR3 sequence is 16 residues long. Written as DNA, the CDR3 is TGTGCCAGCAGTACAATTACAGGGCTAAAATTCTACAAGCAGTACTTC. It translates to CASSTITGLKFYKQYF.

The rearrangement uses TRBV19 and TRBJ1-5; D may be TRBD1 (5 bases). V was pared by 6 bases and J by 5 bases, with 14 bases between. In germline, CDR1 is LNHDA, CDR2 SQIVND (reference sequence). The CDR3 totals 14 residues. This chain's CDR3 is CASSSLGGDQPQHF. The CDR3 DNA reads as TGTGCCAGTAGCTCTTTGGGGGGAGATCAGCCCCAGCATTTT.

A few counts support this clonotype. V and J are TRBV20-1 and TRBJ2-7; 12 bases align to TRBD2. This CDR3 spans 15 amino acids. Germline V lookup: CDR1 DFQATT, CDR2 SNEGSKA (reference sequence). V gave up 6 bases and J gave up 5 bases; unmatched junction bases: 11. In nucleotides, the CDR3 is TGCAGTGCGGTCCCCACCGGGACTAGCGGGCACGAGCAGTACTTC. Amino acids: CSAVPTGTSGHEQYF.

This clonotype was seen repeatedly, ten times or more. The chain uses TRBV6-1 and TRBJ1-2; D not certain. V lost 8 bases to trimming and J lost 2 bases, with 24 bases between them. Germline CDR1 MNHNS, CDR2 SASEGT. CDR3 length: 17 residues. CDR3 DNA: TGTGCCAGCTCCACGGCCCGCGTTGCCACCCAAAACTATGGCTACACCTTC. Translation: CASSTARVATQNYGYTF.

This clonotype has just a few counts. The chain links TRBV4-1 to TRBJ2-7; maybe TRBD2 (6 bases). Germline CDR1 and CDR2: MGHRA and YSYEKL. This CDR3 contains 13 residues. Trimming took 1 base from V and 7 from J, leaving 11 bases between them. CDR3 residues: CASSQGSEGEQYF. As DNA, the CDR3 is TGCGCCAGCAGCCAAGGGTCGGAGGGAGAGCAGTACTTC.

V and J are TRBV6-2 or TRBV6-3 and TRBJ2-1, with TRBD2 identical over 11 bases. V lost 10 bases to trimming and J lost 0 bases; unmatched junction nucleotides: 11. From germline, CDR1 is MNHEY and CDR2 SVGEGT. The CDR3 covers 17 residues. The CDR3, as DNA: TGTGCCACCAGAGTTGTAGCGGGAGGGCCCTCCTACAATGAGCAGTTCTTC. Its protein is CATRVVAGGPSYNEQFF.